This TCR beta chain was documented in a study of blood T cell repertoires in COVID-19. Overall study context: Samples of COVID-19 (acute and convalescent) were obtained from the United States, Italy and Spain. T cells, B-cell-depleted T cells, or PBMCs provided the cDNA or gDNA that served as material.

Original methodology: Cell counts per sample came from amplifying reference gene primers. Using immunoSEQ multiplex PCR, the repertoire was profiled, and TCRdb retains in-frame clones only, with some absent. V and J calls and clone size follow that table, whereas D and trimming were derived from the DNA. The sample lists 100,000 to 120,000 clones; approximately 80% were seen once. The trim removed 1 base at V and 6 bases at J, leaving 11 bases unmatched. The CDR3 covers 16 residues. From germline, CDR1 is SNHLY and CDR2 FYNNEI. Sequenced material: peripheral blood. The chain combines TRBV2 with TRBJ2-7, with 8 bases lining up with TRBD1. This TCR was sampled from a woman between 35 and 50 years old with acute or convalescent COVID-19. Here the CDR3 reads CASSEGPGQGRAEQYF. CDR3 sequence (DNA): TGTGCCAGCAGTGAAGGTCCTGGACAGGGAAGGGCCGAGCAGTACTTC.